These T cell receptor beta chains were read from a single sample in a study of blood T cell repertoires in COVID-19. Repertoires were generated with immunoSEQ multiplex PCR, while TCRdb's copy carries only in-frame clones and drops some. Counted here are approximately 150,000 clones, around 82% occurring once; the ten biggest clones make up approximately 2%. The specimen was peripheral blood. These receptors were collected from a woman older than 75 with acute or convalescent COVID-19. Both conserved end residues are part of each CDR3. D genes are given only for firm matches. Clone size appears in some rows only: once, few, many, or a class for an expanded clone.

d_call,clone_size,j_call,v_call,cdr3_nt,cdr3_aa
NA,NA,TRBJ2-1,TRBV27,TGTGCCAGCAGTTTATACGGGGGAGCCGGCAATGAGCAGTTCTTC,CASSLYGGAGNEQFF
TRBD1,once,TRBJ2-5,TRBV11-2,TGTGCCAGCAGCTTAGAACAGGGGCTCTCAAGCGGCCAGTACTTC,CASSLEQGLSSGQYF
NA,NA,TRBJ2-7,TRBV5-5,TGTGCCAGCAGTTTGGGGACTGACTACGAGCAGTACTTC,CASSLGTDYEQYF
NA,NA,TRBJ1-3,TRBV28,TGTGCCAGCAGTTTGATGACAGCCGAGGTCACCATATATTTT,CASSLMTAEVTIYF
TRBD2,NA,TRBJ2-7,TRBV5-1,TGCGCCAGCAGCTTGGCCAACTGGGGGGGCTACGAGCAGTACTTC,CASSLANWGGYEQYF
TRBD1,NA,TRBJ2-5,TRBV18,TGTGCCAGCTCACCACCGAGGGGACAGAACTTCCAAGAGACCCAGTACTTC,CASSPPRGQNFQETQYF
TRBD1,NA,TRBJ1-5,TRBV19,TGTGCCAGTACCGCCGACTCAGGGACAGGCCAGCCCCAGCATTTT,CASTADSGTGQPQHF
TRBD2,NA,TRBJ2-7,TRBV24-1,TGTGCCACCAGTGACCCTCCGGGACTAGCCGGTTACGAGCAGTACTTC,CATSDPPGLAGYEQYF
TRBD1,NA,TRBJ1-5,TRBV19,TGTGCCAGTAGTATTATGACAGGGCTTAGCAATCAGCCCCAGCATTTT,CASSIMTGLSNQPQHF
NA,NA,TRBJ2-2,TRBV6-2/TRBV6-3,TGTGCCAGCAGCACCCGCCTCTTAAACGGCGGGGAGCTGTTTTTT,CASSTRLLNGGELFF
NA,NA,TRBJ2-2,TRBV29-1,TGCAGCGTTGGGGACACTCACACCGGGGAGCTGTTTTTT,CSVGDTHTGELFF
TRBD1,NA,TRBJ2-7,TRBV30,TGTGCCTGGAGCCCGGACAGGGGGTTCTTCTACGAGCAGTACTTC,CAWSPDRGFFYEQYF
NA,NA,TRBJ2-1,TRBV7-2,TGTGCCAGCAGCTCACTAGCCCTGGTAAGCTCCTACAATGAGCAGTTCTTC,CASSSLALVSSYNEQFF
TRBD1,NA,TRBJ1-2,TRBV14,TGTGCCAGCAGCAAGGGACAGGGAAACTATGGCTACACCTTC,CASSKGQGNYGYTF
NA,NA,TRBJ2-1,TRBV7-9,TGTGCCAGCACCGAAGTTAGCCCTTCTTCTTACAATGAGCAGTTCTTC,CASTEVSPSSYNEQFF
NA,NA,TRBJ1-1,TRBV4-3,TGCGCCAGCAGCCAAGATCTAGGACAGAACACTGAAGCTTTCTTT,CASSQDLGQNTEAFF
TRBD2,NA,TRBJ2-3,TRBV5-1,TGCGCCAGCAGCAGTAGCGGGAGAGGGTTGCGCACAGATACGCAGTATTTT,CASSSSGRGLRTDTQYF
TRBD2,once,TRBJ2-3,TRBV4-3,TGCGCCAGCAGCTCGCTAGCGGGATCTAGCACAGATACGCAGTATTTT,CASSSLAGSSTDTQYF
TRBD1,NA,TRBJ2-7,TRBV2,TGTGCCAGCAGCACAGCCGGGACAGGCCGGGGCCACGAGCAGTACTTC,CASSTAGTGRGHEQYF
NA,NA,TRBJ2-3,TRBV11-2,TGTGCCAGCAGCGTTAGCGCGAGCACAGATACGCAGTATTTT,CASSVSASTDTQYF
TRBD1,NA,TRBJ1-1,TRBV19,TGTGCCAGTAGTATGGGACAGGCCACTGAAGCTTTCTTT,CASSMGQATEAFF
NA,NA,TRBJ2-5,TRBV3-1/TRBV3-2,TGTGCCAGCAGCCCCTTATATACGGGAGAGACCCAGTACTTC,CASSPLYTGETQYF
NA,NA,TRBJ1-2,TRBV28,TGTGCCAGCAGTTTATTGGCCCTTAACTATGGCTACACCTTC,CASSLLALNYGYTF
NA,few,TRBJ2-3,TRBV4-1,TGCGCCAGCAGCCAAGATTCGAGGGTAACGCAGTATTTT,CASSQDSRVTQYF
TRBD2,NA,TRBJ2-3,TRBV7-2,TGTGCCAGCAGCTCCAAGGCGGGAGGGCCGAGTTGGACAGATACGCAGTATTTT,CASSSKAGGPSWTDTQYF
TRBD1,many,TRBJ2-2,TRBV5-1,TGCGCCAGCAGCGAAGAAGGACAGGGTCCCACCGGGGAGCTGTTTTTT,CASSEEGQGPTGELFF
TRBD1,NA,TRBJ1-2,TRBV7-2,TGTGCCAGCAGCTTATTGGAGTACAGGGGCTATGGCTACACCTTC,CASSLLEYRGYGYTF
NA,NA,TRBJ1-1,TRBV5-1,TGCGCCAGCAGCTTGGCCCAACAGGGTTTTGCTGAAGCTTTCTTT,CASSLAQQGFAEAFF
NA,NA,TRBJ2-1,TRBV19,TGTGCCAGTAGTATCCTCGGGGACGTCCGGAGGGGTGAGCAGTTCTTC,CASSILGDVRRGEQFF
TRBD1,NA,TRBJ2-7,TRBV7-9,TGTGCCAGCAGCCGCCCCTCCGGGACAGGGGAATCCTACGAGCAGTACTTC,CASSRPSGTGESYEQYF
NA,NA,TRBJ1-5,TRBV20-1,TGCAGTGCTTGTGACAGTTACAATCAGCCCCAGCATTTT,CSACDSYNQPQHF
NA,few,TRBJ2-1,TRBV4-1,TGCGCCAGCAGCCAAGTCTTGGCGGGGCGAAGCTCCTACAATGAGCAGTTCTTC,CASSQVLAGRSSYNEQFF
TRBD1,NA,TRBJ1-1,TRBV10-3,TGTGCCATCAGTGCGACAGGGATGAACACTGAAGCTTTCTTT,CAISATGMNTEAFF
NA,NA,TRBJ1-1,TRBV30,TGTGCCTGGACTCCGGACAGCTTGAACACTGAAGCTTTCTTT,CAWTPDSLNTEAFF
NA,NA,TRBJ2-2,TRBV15,TGTGCCACCAGCAGAGAAGCAGGGGTGGCCGGGGAGCTGTTTTTT,CATSREAGVAGELFF
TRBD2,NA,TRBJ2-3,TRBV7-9,TGTGCCAGCAGCTTAGCGCGTCCGGCTAGCGGGGCCACAGATACGCAGTATTTT,CASSLARPASGATDTQYF
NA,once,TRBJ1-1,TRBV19,TGTGCCACCCGACAGGTTAGTGAAGCTTTCTTT,CATRQVSEAFF
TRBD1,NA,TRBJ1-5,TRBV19,TGTGCCAGTAGTCCCCCAGTTCAGGGGGATCAGCCCCAGCATTTT,CASSPPVQGDQPQHF
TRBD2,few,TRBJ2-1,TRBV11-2,TGTGCCAGCAGCTTAGTCTCCCAGCGGGAATCGAATGAGCAGTTCTTC,CASSLVSQRESNEQFF
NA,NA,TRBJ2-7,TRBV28,TGTGCCAGCAGTTACAGGTCCTACGAGCAGTACTTC,CASSYRSYEQYF
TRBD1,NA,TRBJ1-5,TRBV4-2,TGTGCCAGCAGCCAAGGCTTTGGACAGGGCAGCAATCAGCCCCAGCATTTT,CASSQGFGQGSNQPQHF
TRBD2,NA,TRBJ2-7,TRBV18,TGTGCCAGCTCACCTAATGGGGGGGGGACCAACGAGCAGTACTTC,CASSPNGGGTNEQYF
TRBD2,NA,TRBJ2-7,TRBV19,TGTGCCAGTAGTCCCCTCGGGGGGGTGAAGGAGCAGTACTTC,CASSPLGGVKEQYF
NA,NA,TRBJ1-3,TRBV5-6,TGTGCCAGCAGCTTAGGGCAGGGCCGAAACACCATATATTTT,CASSLGQGRNTIYF
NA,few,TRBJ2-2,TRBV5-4,TGTGCCAGCAGCTTGGGGACAGCGAACACCGGGGAGCTGTTTTTT,CASSLGTANTGELFF
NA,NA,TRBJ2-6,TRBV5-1,TGCGCCAGCAGCACACAGGGTCTCTCTGGGGCCAACGTCCTGACTTTC,CASSTQGLSGANVLTF